The next 29 T cell receptor beta chains were all read from a single sample in a study of T cell clones after liver transplantation. This table comes from immunoSEQ multiplex PCR, and its TCRdb copy is limited to in-frame clones, with some not included. The table includes around 110,000 clones, approximately 90% detected once. Material: CD4+ T cells from blood, obtained 12 months after liver transplant. The source of these receptors is a human patient who received a liver transplant. The graft donor may be the source of some T cells.

The chain uses TRBV6-5 and TRBJ1-2; 10 nucleotides align to TRBD1. Germline CDR1 reads MNHEY; CDR2 reads SVGAGI. This CDR3 spans 14 amino acids. After removal of 2 bases from V and 5 bases from J, the junction contained 2 bases not matched to a gene. The DNA of the CDR3 is TGTGCCAGCAGTTACCGACAGGGGGCATATGGCTACACCTTC. Translating it yields CASSYRQGAYGYTF.

V usage is TRBV28 and J usage is TRBJ2-1; 9 positions agree with TRBD2. This CDR3 has 17 amino acids. From germline, CDR1 is MDHEN and CDR2 SYDVKM. The J segment lost 0 bases and the V segment lost 6 bases, leaving 9 bases of the junction unmatched. The CDR3 nucleotides are TGTGCCAGCAGCCGGGGAACTAGCGGGCTCTCCTACAATGAGCAGTTCTTC. Translating it yields CASSRGTSGLSYNEQFF.

The J gene is TRBJ1-5, the V gene TRBV6-5; D may be TRBD1 (6 bases). V was shortened by 2 bases and J by 4 bases, with 12 bases between the two germline ends. Germline V gene lookup returns CDR1 MNHEY and CDR2 SVGAGI. The CDR3 contains 15 residues. For the CDR3, the DNA is TGTGCCAGCAGTTACAAAGGGGGGGGGAATCAGCCCCAGCATTTT. Its protein product is CASSYKGGGNQPQHF.

The chain employs TRBV7-9 and TRBJ2-7; D remains unclear. The CDR3 extends over 14 amino acids. V was trimmed by 1 base and J by 0 bases, leaving 7 bases between them. Germline CDR1 is SEHNR and CDR2 is FQNEAQ (reference sequence). The DNA for the CDR3 is TGTGCCAGCAGCTTAGTGGCTACCTCCTACGAGCAGTACTTC. Its protein product is CASSLVATSYEQYF.

This clone has ten or more counts. The rearrangement links TRBV2 to TRBJ2-2, with TRBD2 matching 7 bases. The V segment lost 4 bases and the J segment 4 bases; nucleotides outside the gene matches: 6. The CDR3 spans 15 residues. Germline V gene data show CDR1 as SNHLY and CDR2 as FYNNEI. CDR3 region: CASSGKGRVTGELFF. In nucleotides, the CDR3 is TGTGCCAGCAGTGGGAAAGGGAGGGTCACCGGGGAGCTGTTTTTT.

This clone was observed once. V gene TRBV19 combines with J gene TRBJ1-5; D is perhaps TRBD1 (5 bases). The CDR3 length is 14 residues. Between the trimmed V and J ends, which lost 2 bases and 5 bases, there was a span of 10 bases. Germline values: CDR1 LNHDA, CDR2 SQIVND (reference sequence). In DNA form, the CDR3 reads TGTGCCAGTAGTATAAGGCCGGGGGATCAGCCCCAGCATTTT. It specifies CASSIRPGDQPQHF.

The CDR3 is CASKGGAGGVETQYF. CDR3 sequence (DNA): TGCGCCAGCAAAGGAGGGGCGGGTGGGGTGGAGACCCAGTACTTC. The genes are TRBV5-1 and TRBJ2-5; weak D call: TRBD2 (6 bases). Per the germline V gene, CDR1 is SGHRS and CDR2 is YFSETQ. There are 15 residues in the CDR3. V was clipped by 6 bases and J by 5 bases, with 20 bases between them. The variable domain in full, completed from reference TRBV5-1 and TRBJ2-5, reads KAGVTQTPRYLIKTRGQQVTLSCSPISGHRSVSWYQQTPGQGLQFLFEYFSETQRNKGNFPGRFSGRQFSNSRSEMNVSTLELGDSALYLCASKGGAGGVETQYFGPGTRLLVL.

This clone was detected only a few times. CDR3 bases: TGTGCCAGCAGCTTAGCATCGAGTGGGAACCGGGGGGACCAGTACTTC. This translates into CASSLASSGNRGDQYF. The V gene is TRBV7-2, the J gene TRBJ2-5; 7 bases align to TRBD2. V was clipped by 0 bases and J by 10 bases; unmatched bases: 14. CDR3 length equals 16 residues. Germline CDR1 and CDR2: SGHTA and FQGNSA.

The gene calls are TRBV6-1 and TRBJ1-2; 7 positions match TRBD1. CDR1 is MNHNS, CDR2 SASEGT, per germline. Trimming at V came to 2 bases and at J to 4 bases, leaving 13 bases not matched to a gene. This CDR3 spans 17 amino acids. The CDR3 region is CASSERKGGGVGYGYTF. In DNA form, the CDR3 reads TGTGCCAGCAGTGAAAGGAAAGGGGGCGGGGTAGGCTATGGCTACACCTTC.

In its sample, this clone was seen once. This chain connects TRBV5-1 to TRBJ2-7; D is possibly TRBD1 or TRBD2 (5 bases each). Trimming removed 0 bases from V and 2 bases from J, with 12 bases in between. The length of the CDR3 is 15 residues. Germline CDR1 is SGHRS and CDR2 is YFSETQ. The CDR3 is CASSLVPGTPYEQYF. The CDR3 region has the DNA TGCGCCAGCAGCTTGGTCCCAGGGACCCCCTACGAGCAGTACTTC.

The chain links TRBV5-1 to TRBJ2-3; 8 bases line up with TRBD2. The CDR3 runs 15 residues. J gave up 2 bases and V 7 bases, and 9 bases lay outside the gene matches. CDR1 is SGHRS and CDR2 is YFSETQ in the germline V gene. In DNA form, the CDR3 reads TGCGCCAGCTCCCGGGGGGGAAAAGACACAGATACGCAGTATTTT. Amino acids: CASSRGGKDTDTQYF.

The chain joins TRBV5-4 to TRBJ1-1; no reliable D call. The CDR3 length is 15 residues. Looked up from germline, CDR1 is SGHNT and CDR2 is YYREEE (reference sequence). The germline V and J ends were trimmed by 4 bases and 1 base, with 14 bases remaining between them. The chain's CDR3 is CASSPQSVANTEAFF. The DNA for the CDR3 is TGTGCCAGCAGCCCACAATCCGTGGCGAACACTGAAGCTTTCTTT.

This chain uses TRBV28 with TRBJ1-2, with 9 positions matching TRBD1. Germline V CDR1 and CDR2: MDHEN, SYDVKM. This CDR3 has 14 amino acids. The V segment lost 4 bases and the J segment 4 bases; nucleotides outside the gene matches: 4. CDR3: CASSSGTGIYGYTF. The CDR3 DNA sequence: TGTGCCAGCAGTTCCGGGACAGGGATCTATGGCTACACCTTC.

This chain links TRBV5-1 with TRBJ2-5, with TRBD1 matching 8 bases. Germline V gene sequence: CDR1 SGHRS, CDR2 YFSETQ. CDR3 length: 16 residues. With V trimmed by 0 bases and J by 0 bases, 4 bases remained unmatched. CDR3 coding DNA: TGCGCCAGCAGCTTGGATAACAGGGGGAACCAAGAGACCCAGTACTTC. It translates to CASSLDNRGNQETQYF.

The chain couples TRBV7-9 to TRBJ2-7; 9 bases are a match to TRBD2. Germline CDR1 is SEHNR and CDR2 is FQNEAQ (reference sequence). V dropped 7 bases and J dropped 3; count of bases not matched to a gene: 7. The length of the CDR3 is 14 residues. CDR3 coding DNA: TGTGCCAGCAACCCTAGCGGGAACCGCTACGAGCAGTACTTC. It is translated as CASNPSGNRYEQYF.

This sequence joins TRBV11-2 and TRBJ2-7; a possible D gene is TRBD1 (6 bases). Germline values: CDR1 SGHAT, CDR2 FQNNGV. The CDR3 extends over 15 amino acids. The germline V and J ends were trimmed by 0 bases and 1 base, with 10 bases remaining between them. The DNA of the CDR3 is TGTGCCAGCAGCTTAGACAGGGGCCCATCCTACGAGCAGTACTTC. Amino acids: CASSLDRGPSYEQYF.

As DNA, the CDR3 is TGCGCCAGCAGCTTGGGGAAGGGACTAGACCAAGAGACCCAGTACTTC. Its protein product is CASSLGKGLDQETQYF. The rearrangement links TRBV5-1 to TRBJ2-5; 8 bases align to TRBD2. CDR3 length equals 16 residues. V trimming: 0 bases; J trimming: 0 bases; junction bases outside the gene matches: 4. Looked up from germline, CDR1 is SGHRS and CDR2 is YFSETQ.

V gene TRBV15 combines with J gene TRBJ2-1, with 7 bases lining up with TRBD2. The CDR3 extends over 17 amino acids. V trimming: 3 bases; J trimming: 6 bases; junction bases outside the gene matches: 14. Germline loops: CDR1 LNHNV, CDR2 YYDKDF (reference sequence). CDR3: CATSSFGAAGAFNEQFF. For the CDR3, the DNA is TGTGCCACCAGCAGTTTCGGCGCGGCGGGAGCTTTCAATGAGCAGTTCTTC.

The CDR3 spells CSVTRDISSYEQYF. CDR3 DNA: TGCAGCGTGACACGGGACATATCCTCCTACGAGCAGTACTTC. The rearrangement uses TRBV29-1 and TRBJ2-7; D may be TRBD1 (6 bases). Germline V CDR1 and CDR2: SQVTM, ANQGSEA. The CDR3 covers 14 residues. The V gene lost 6 bases and the J gene lost 0 bases, with 15 bases spanning the gap.

Here the CDR3 DNA reads TGTGCCAGCTCACAAGTCATGACGGATATGAACACTGAAGCTTTCTTT. It codes for CASSQVMTDMNTEAFF. The chain carries TRBV18 and TRBJ1-1; D call uncertain. Trimming pared 4 bases from V and 0 bases from J, leaving 15 bases between. CDR3 length: 16 amino acids. Germline V gene sequence: CDR1 KGHSH, CDR2 LQKENI.

This clone came up once. The V and J genes are TRBV9 and TRBJ1-4; 7 bases map to TRBD1. This CDR3 contains 15 residues. The V gene's germline CDR1 is SGDLS and CDR2 YYNGEE. After removal of 4 bases from V and 4 bases from J, the junction contained 7 bases not matched to a gene. CDR3 protein: CASSQTGLDNEKLFF. DNA of the CDR3: TGTGCCAGCAGCCAGACAGGGCTCGATAATGAAAAACTGTTTTTT.

This chain links TRBV23-1 with TRBJ1-5; D unclear. TRBV23-1 is an open reading frame whose function is uncertain. Trimming took 6 bases from V and 0 from J, leaving 21 bases between them. The CDR3 is 18 amino acids. The CDR3: CASRLDPVICYSNQPQHF. Written as DNA, the CDR3 is TGCGCCAGCAGACTAGACCCCGTTATATGCTATAGCAATCAGCCCCAGCATTTT.

The V and J genes are TRBV28 and TRBJ2-5; D ambiguous. Germline loops: CDR1 MDHEN, CDR2 SYDVKM. The CDR3 length is 14 residues. V shed 5 bases and J shed 2 bases, with 12 bases lying between them. The CDR3 DNA sequence: TGTGCCAGCAGTACTGTACAATCACAAGAGACCCAGTACTTC. As protein: CASSTVQSQETQYF.

This chain connects TRBV7-2 to TRBJ2-3; 9 bases are a match to TRBD1. V lost 3 bases to trimming and J lost 6 bases; unmatched junction nucleotides: 4. CDR3 length equals 14 residues. Germline V gene data show CDR1 as SGHTA and CDR2 as FQGNSA. The CDR3 here is CASSLDRGLDTQYF. The CDR3 region has the DNA TGTGCCAGCAGCTTGGACAGGGGTCTGGATACGCAGTATTTT.

The chain links TRBV5-1 to TRBJ1-2; TRBD1 matches 7 bases. In germline, CDR1 is SGHRS, CDR2 YFSETQ. Trimming at V came to 4 bases and at J to 3 bases, leaving 0 bases not matched to a gene. The CDR3 runs to 12 residues. CDR3 nucleotide sequence: TGCGCCAGCAGCGGGACAGACTATGGCTACACCTTC. Its protein product is CASSGTDYGYTF.

The rearrangement links TRBV2 to TRBJ2-1; 8 bases match TRBD2. Trimming removed 7 bases from V and 9 bases from J; junction bases left unmatched: 11. The length of the CDR3 is 14 residues. From germline, CDR1 is SNHLY and CDR2 FYNNEI. The CDR3 DNA is TGTGCCAGCACTCAGCGGGAGTCCGGAGGTGAGCAGTTCTTC. Translated, it gives CASTQRESGGEQFF.

The chain's CDR3 is CASSQDGTGTYMNTEAFF. For the CDR3, the DNA is TGCGCCAGCAGCCAAGATGGCACAGGGACGTACATGAACACTGAAGCTTTCTTT. V is TRBV4-1 and J is TRBJ1-1; weak D call: TRBD1 (6 bases). The CDR3 contains 18 residues. Trimming took 0 bases from V and 0 from J, leaving 17 bases between them. Germline CDR1 MGHRA, CDR2 YSYEKL.

This sequence joins TRBV28 and TRBJ2-3; D is unresolved. Germline V gene data show CDR1 as MDHEN and CDR2 as SYDVKM. The CDR3 runs to 13 residues. Trimming removed 2 bases at V and 2 bases at J, with 5 bases between. The CDR3 sequence: CASSLGSTDTQYF. The CDR3 bases are TGTGCCAGCAGTTTAGGGTCCACAGATACGCAGTATTTT.

The chain joins TRBV28 to TRBJ2-7; D call uncertain. V was cut by 2 bases and J by 0 bases, with 8 bases left in between. Germline values: CDR1 MDHEN, CDR2 SYDVKM. CDR3 length: 14 amino acids. CDR3 loop: CASSLLTGSYEQYF. The CDR3 coding sequence is TGTGCCAGCAGTTTACTGACGGGCTCCTACGAGCAGTACTTC.